Listed below are T cell receptor beta chains from one sample, sequenced in a study of blood T cells in healthy people across ages. TCRdb re-derived calls from the 5' RACE reads in MiXCR, one entry per CDR3 protein. The sample contains around 1.5 million distinct CDR3 sequences, 40% to 50% of which appear only once. The sample taken for sequencing was blood. Source of these receptors: a woman under 30 in good health. The CDR3 runs from the conserved cysteine through the conserved F or W. Each record gives: V gene, D gene, J gene, clone size, CDR3 protein, CDR3 DNA. A D gene is named only where the DNA matches it firmly. Where a row states a size, it is once, few, many or the class of an expanded clone; other rows omit it.

V gene: TRBV7-9
D gene: -
J gene: TRBJ2-7
clone size: -
CDR3 protein: CASSQAGQSTYEQYF
CDR3 DNA: TGTGCCAGCAGTCAGGCGGGACAGAGTACCTACGAGCAGTACTTC

V gene: TRBV20-1
D gene: -
J gene: TRBJ2-7
clone size: -
CDR3 protein: CSARPLTGPYEQYF
CDR3 DNA: TGCAGTGCTAGACCCTTAACGGGGCCTTACGAGCAGTACTTC

V gene: TRBV28
D gene: -
J gene: TRBJ2-4
clone size: -
CDR3 protein: CASSLNPRQEQYF
CDR3 DNA: TGTGCCAGCAGCCTCAACCCTCGACAGGAGCAGTACTTC

V gene: TRBV5-1
D gene: -
J gene: TRBJ1-2
clone size: few
CDR3 protein: CASYNQGVDGYTF
CDR3 DNA: TGCGCCAGCTACAATCAAGGGGTAGATGGCTACACCTTC

V gene: TRBV5-1
D gene: -
J gene: TRBJ2-5
clone size: many
CDR3 protein: CASSLGTGQETQYF
CDR3 DNA: TGTGCCAGCAGCTTAGGGACGGGACAAGAGACCCAGTACTTC

V gene: TRBV3-1
D gene: -
J gene: TRBJ1-4
clone size: few
CDR3 protein: CASSQVAYDANEKLFF
CDR3 DNA: TGTGCCAGCAGCCAAGTGGCGTATGACGCTAATGAAAAACTGTTTTTT

V gene: TRBV11-1
D gene: -
J gene: TRBJ2-5
clone size: -
CDR3 protein: CASSFNGLGETQYF
CDR3 DNA: TGTGCCAGCAGCTTCAATGGGCTAGGGGAGACCCAGTACTTC

V gene: TRBV6-5
D gene: -
J gene: TRBJ2-7
clone size: few
CDR3 protein: CASSLNIGDPYEQYF
CDR3 DNA: TGTGCCAGCAGTCTGAACATAGGGGATCCCTACGAGCAGTACTTC

V gene: TRBV20-1
D gene: TRBD2
J gene: TRBJ2-7
clone size: -
CDR3 protein: CSARGTSGRGYEQYF
CDR3 DNA: TGCAGTGCTAGAGGCACTAGCGGGAGAGGGTATGAGCAGTACTTC

V gene: TRBV4-2
D gene: TRBD1
J gene: TRBJ1-1
clone size: -
CDR3 protein: CASSQVGTGGTEAFF
CDR3 DNA: TGTGCCAGCAGCCAGGTGGGAACAGGGGGCACTGAAGCTTTCTTT

V gene: TRBV20-1
D gene: -
J gene: TRBJ1-2
clone size: many
CDR3 protein: CSARVRDTPNYGYTF
CDR3 DNA: TGCAGTGCTAGAGTTAGGGACACCCCTAACTATGGCTACACCTTC

V gene: TRBV12-5
D gene: -
J gene: TRBJ2-1
clone size: few
CDR3 protein: CASGPRPIEQFF
CDR3 DNA: TGTGCTAGTGGTCCCCGGCCGATTGAGCAGTTCTTC

V gene: TRBV20-1
D gene: -
J gene: TRBJ2-1
clone size: -
CDR3 protein: CSAIQGGYNEQFF
CDR3 DNA: TGCAGTGCTATCCAGGGCGGGTACAATGAGCAGTTCTTC

V gene: TRBV18
D gene: -
J gene: TRBJ1-4
clone size: once
CDR3 protein: CASSPLLQLREGEKLFF
CDR3 DNA: TGTGCCAGCTCACCACTATTACAGCTCCGGGAGGGTGAAAAACTGTTTTTT

V gene: TRBV12-3/TRBV12-4
D gene: TRBD2
J gene: TRBJ2-1
clone size: few
CDR3 protein: CASSFDTSGYNEQFF
CDR3 DNA: TGTGCCAGCAGTTTTGACACTAGCGGGTACAATGAGCAGTTCTTC

V gene: TRBV5-4
D gene: -
J gene: TRBJ2-7
clone size: -
CDR3 protein: CASRLDPTKNEQYF
CDR3 DNA: TGTGCCAGCAGGTTGGATCCGACTAAAAACGAGCAGTACTTC

V gene: TRBV18
D gene: -
J gene: TRBJ2-5
clone size: -
CDR3 protein: CASSPLSQETQYF
CDR3 DNA: TGTGCCAGCTCACCACTGTCTCAAGAGACCCAGTACTTC

V gene: TRBV7-2
D gene: -
J gene: TRBJ1-2
clone size: -
CDR3 protein: CASSDAGGVYYGYTF
CDR3 DNA: TGTGCCAGCAGCGACGCGGGGGGCGTTTACTATGGCTACACCTTC

V gene: TRBV7-9
D gene: -
J gene: TRBJ2-6
clone size: -
CDR3 protein: CASSRAAGANVLTF
CDR3 DNA: TGTGCCAGCAGTCGCGCAGCCGGGGCCAACGTCCTGACTTTC

V gene: TRBV15
D gene: -
J gene: TRBJ1-2
clone size: -
CDR3 protein: CATSRAGTDIYGYTF
CDR3 DNA: TGTGCCACCAGCAGAGCTGGGACGGATATCTATGGCTACACCTTC

V gene: TRBV3-1
D gene: -
J gene: TRBJ2-7
clone size: few
CDR3 protein: CASRDDSYEQYF
CDR3 DNA: TGTGCCAGCAGGGACGATAGCTACGAGCAGTACTTC

V gene: TRBV24-1
D gene: TRBD1
J gene: TRBJ1-2
clone size: few
CDR3 protein: CATSEAGDRDGYTF
CDR3 DNA: TGTGCCACCAGTGAGGCCGGGGACAGGGATGGCTACACCTTC

V gene: TRBV7-2
D gene: TRBD2
J gene: TRBJ2-3
clone size: few
CDR3 protein: CASSPRLAGGPYTDTQYF
CDR3 DNA: TGTGCCAGCAGCCCACGACTAGCGGGGGGGCCGTACACAGATACGCAGTATTTT

V gene: TRBV29-1
D gene: -
J gene: TRBJ2-3
clone size: few
CDR3 protein: CSARASGGGTDTQYF
CDR3 DNA: TGCAGCGCCAGGGCTTCAGGCGGCGGCACAGATACGCAGTATTTT

V gene: TRBV6-5
D gene: TRBD1
J gene: TRBJ1-2
clone size: few
CDR3 protein: CASSRGTGVGGYTF
CDR3 DNA: TGTGCCAGCAGTCGAGGGACAGGGGTAGGGGGCTACACCTTC

V gene: TRBV11-2
D gene: -
J gene: TRBJ2-7
clone size: -
CDR3 protein: CASSRQPPYEQYF
CDR3 DNA: TGTGCCAGCAGCAGACAACCCCCCTACGAGCAGTACTTC

V gene: TRBV28
D gene: -
J gene: TRBJ2-5
clone size: -
CDR3 protein: CTSRRETQYF
CDR3 DNA: TGTACCAGCAGGAGAGAGACCCAGTACTTC

V gene: TRBV5-1
D gene: -
J gene: TRBJ2-3
clone size: -
CDR3 protein: CASSAETYAADTQYF
CDR3 DNA: TGCGCCAGCAGCGCCGAGACTTATGCAGCAGATACGCAGTATTTT

V gene: TRBV20-1
D gene: TRBD2
J gene: TRBJ2-5
clone size: few
CDR3 protein: CSAKDAGELLETQYF
CDR3 DNA: TGCAGTGCTAAGGATGCGGGGGAGCTATTAGAGACCCAGTACTTC

V gene: TRBV29-1
D gene: TRBD2
J gene: TRBJ2-3
clone size: many
CDR3 protein: CSVEDRLADNTDTQYF
CDR3 DNA: TGCAGCGTTGAAGATCGACTAGCGGATAACACAGATACGCAGTATTTT

V gene: TRBV5-1
D gene: -
J gene: TRBJ2-1
clone size: -
CDR3 protein: CASSLELAFYNEQFF
CDR3 DNA: TGCGCCAGCAGCTTGGAACTAGCATTCTACAATGAGCAGTTCTTC